This paragraph covers one T cell receptor beta chain sequence. The antigen is unknown. At one end, the junction sequence differs from germline, possibly due to a read error. The data belong to a study of tumor and adjacent non-tumor tissue in lung cancer. RNA was extracted from bulk tissue without any cell sorting. More than 3 cm separated this lung sample from the edge of the tumor. Chemotherapy-naive patients with new lung cancer underwent thoracic surgery in China, August–November 2014. Study-wide findings and caveats: Significantly higher TCR diversity was found in tumor than normal lung. Tumor repertoires had a smaller top 100 clone share than normal lung. Shorter survival was associated with higher TCR diversity in tumors.

There are 16 residues in the CDR3. Germline V gene data show CDR1 as MDHEN and CDR2 as SYDVKM. TCRbeta libraries were built with three rounds of nested PCR, modified from ARM-PCR. TCRdb redid the calling of the multiplex PCR reads with MiXCR, one entry per CDR3 protein. In the table there are 40,000 to 60,000 distinct CDR3 sequences, 64% of which are singletons. This clonotype originated in a woman aged 70 to 79 with non-small cell lung cancer. The sequenced sample consisted of distant non-tumor lung tissue. The chain combines TRBV28 with TRBJ2-2; either TRBD1 or TRBD2 may supply D (5 bases each). CDR3 amino acids: CASSSRDGSDTGGLFF. The CDR3 bases are TGTGCCAGCAGTTCCCGGGACGGAAGTGACACTGGGGGGCTGTTTTTT.